One sample yielded the 10 T cell receptor beta chains listed below, sequenced in a study of cytomegalovirus exposure and HLA in healthy donors (dated by TCRdb to about 2017). The library was prepared using the immunoSEQ multiplex PCR assay. Sourced from immuneACCESS, this table was stored by TCRdb with only in-frame sequences that have V and J called. A share of the clones is absent; for the studies checked, an unresolved V gene accounts for under half, and the remainder has no known explanation. The sample table shows some 200,000 clones, and about 80% are seen once. The biggest ten clones account for 2.8% of the sample. Material: PBMCs. All receptors derive from a woman between 18 and 30 years old in good health and CMV-seropositive.

The chain recombines TRBV7-3 with TRBJ2-1; 8 bases map to TRBD2. Germline loops: CDR1 SGHTA, CDR2 FQGTGA. V was clipped by 0 bases and J by 4 bases; unmatched bases: 5. The CDR3 has 16 residues. CDR3 residues: CASSLTPASGYNEQFF. The CDR3 DNA reads TGTGCCAGCAGCTTAACGCCGGCTAGCGGGTACAATGAGCAGTTCTTC. The full variable domain, completed using reference TRBV7-3 and TRBJ2-1, is GAGVSQTPSNKVTEKGKYVELRCDPISGHTALYWYRQSLGQGPEFLIYFQGTGAADDSGLPNDRFFAVRPEGSVSTLKIQRTERGDSAVYLCASSLTPASGYNEQFFGPGTRLTVL.

There are a few counts of this clone. V and J are TRBV27 and TRBJ2-7, with D uncertain. CDR3 size: 12 residues. Germline V CDR1 and CDR2: MNHEY, SMNVEV (reference sequence). Deletions cut 7 bases from V and 1 base from J, with 8 bases between. CDR3: CASTGRSYEQYF. CDR3 nucleotides: TGTGCCAGCACGGGTCGTTCCTACGAGCAGTACTTC.

The chain combines TRBV2 with TRBJ1-1; D remains ambiguous. This CDR3 is 17 amino acids long. V lost 6 bases to trimming and J lost 5 bases, with 25 bases between them. Germline CDR1 reads SNHLY; CDR2 reads FYNNEI. CDR3: CASRLFLGSREGTEAFF. The CDR3 DNA follows: TGTGCCAGCAGGCTATTCCTCGGGTCCCGCGAGGGAACTGAAGCTTTCTTT. Full variable domain (rest looked up from reference TRBV2 and TRBJ1-1): EPEVTQTPSHQVTQMGQEVILRCVPISNHLYFYWYRQILGQKVEFLVSFYNNEISEKSEIFDDQFSVERPDGSNFTLKIRSTKLEDSAMYFCASRLFLGSREGTEAFFGQGTRLTVV.

The chain has TRBV6-1 and TRBJ2-1; 8 positions agree with TRBD1. The germline V gene has CDR1 MNHNS and CDR2 SASEGT. Germline trimming cut 6 bases from V and 8 bases from J; bases unmatched to any gene: 12. The CDR3 covers 15 residues. CDR3 in amino acids: CASSDTGGWIHEQFF. DNA of the CDR3: TGTGCCAGCAGCGACACAGGGGGTTGGATACATGAGCAGTTCTTC.

This clone was found once. J is TRBJ2-2 and V is TRBV6-4, with TRBD1 identical over 10 bases. This CDR3 region has 18 residues. V shed 9 bases and J 7 bases; nucleotides not matched to a gene: 20. Germline V gene lookup returns CDR1 MRHNA and CDR2 SNTAGT. CDR3 amino acids: CARSDTKPIGQGVGELFF. The CDR3 DNA is TGTGCCAGGAGCGACACCAAGCCAATAGGACAGGGGGTCGGGGAGCTGTTTTTT.

The count of this clone is one. This chain links TRBV5-4 with TRBJ2-5; D possibly corresponds to TRBD2 (5 bases). Trimming stripped 0 bases from V and 1 base from J, with 7 bases between. Germline V gives CDR1 SGHNT, CDR2 YYREEE (reference sequence). The CDR3 has 14 amino acids. CDR3 nucleotides: TGTGCCAGCAGCTTGGGGACTGCCCAAGAGACCCAGTACTTC. Its protein product is CASSLGTAQETQYF.

The chain has TRBV27 and TRBJ2-5; TRBD2 matches 12 bases. The germline V gene encodes CDR1 MNHEY and CDR2 SMNVEV (reference sequence). Trimming at V came to 7 bases and at J to 5 bases, leaving 5 bases not matched to a gene. The CDR3 has 14 residues. The CDR3, as DNA: TGTGCCAGCAAACTAGCGGGGGGTAGGGAGACCCAGTACTTC. Amino acid sequence: CASKLAGGRETQYF.

The chain uses TRBV19 and TRBJ2-2, with 12 nucleotides matching TRBD2. Per germline, CDR1 LNHDA and CDR2 SQIVND (reference sequence). The CDR3 has 15 residues. J lost 7 bases, V lost 6 bases, and 6 bases had no gene match. The CDR3 DNA follows: TGTGCCAGTAGATCACTAGCGGGGGGCCTCGGGGAGCTGTTTTTT. Protein product: CASRSLAGGLGELFF.

The J gene is TRBJ1-2, the V gene TRBV2; no reliable D call. This CDR3 contains 14 residues. Trimming pared 0 bases from V and 8 bases from J, leaving 13 bases between. Germline V CDR1 and CDR2: SNHLY, FYNNEI. CDR3 nucleotide sequence: TGTGCCAGCAGTGAAGCGGGCCAAGAGGGCGGCTACACCTTC. This sequence encodes CASSEAGQEGGYTF.

The chain carries TRBV18 and TRBJ1-6, with a weak D call TRBD1 (5 bases). V was shortened by 6 bases and J by 6 bases, with 18 bases between the two germline ends. The CDR3 length is 16 residues. Per the germline V gene, CDR1 is KGHSH and CDR2 is LQKENI. The CDR3 nucleotides are TGTGCCAGCTCCCCAGGGACTGCAGTCGCTAATTCACCCCTCCACTTT. This translates into CASSPGTAVANSPLHF.